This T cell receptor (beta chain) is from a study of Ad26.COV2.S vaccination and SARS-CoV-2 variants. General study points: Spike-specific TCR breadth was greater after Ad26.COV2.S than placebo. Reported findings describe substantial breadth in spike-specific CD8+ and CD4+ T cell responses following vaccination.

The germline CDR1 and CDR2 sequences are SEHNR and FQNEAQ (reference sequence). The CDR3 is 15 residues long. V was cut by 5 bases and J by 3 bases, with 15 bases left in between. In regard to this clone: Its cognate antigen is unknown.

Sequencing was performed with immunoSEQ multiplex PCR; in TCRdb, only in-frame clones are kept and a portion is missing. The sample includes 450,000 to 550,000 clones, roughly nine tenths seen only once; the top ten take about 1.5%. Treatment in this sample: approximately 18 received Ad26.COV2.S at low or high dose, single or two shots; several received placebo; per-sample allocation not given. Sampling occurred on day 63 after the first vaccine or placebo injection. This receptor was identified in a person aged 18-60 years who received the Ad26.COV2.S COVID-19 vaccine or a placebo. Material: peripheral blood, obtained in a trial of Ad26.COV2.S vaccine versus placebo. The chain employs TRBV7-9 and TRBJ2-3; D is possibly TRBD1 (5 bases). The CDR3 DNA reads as TGTGCCAGCAGCAAAGGGGCCGGGTGGACAGATACGCAGTATTTT. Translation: CASSKGAGWTDTQYF.